The following is a T cell receptor beta chain sequence with its context. Only in-frame clones appear in the TCRdb table, and some are missing; sequencing was by immunoSEQ multiplex PCR. The profile shows 60,000 to 85,000 clones, around four fifths of them singletons. The sample originates from a study of OX40 agonist ivuxolimab in advanced cancers. The CDR3 spans 11 residues. Sequenced material: CD4+ or CD8+ T cells sorted from blood, taken in a trial of the OX40 agonist ivuxolimab. This sequence originates from an adult with an advanced solid tumor such as melanoma, head and neck, liver or kidney cancer. This chain uses TRBV21-1 with TRBJ1-1. TRBV21-1 is a pseudogene segment. CDR3 sequence reads: CASSPQLGAFF. Written as DNA, the CDR3 is TGTGCCAGCAGCCCCCAATTAGGAGCTTTCTTT.